The 9 T cell receptor beta chains presented below share a single source sample, sequenced in a study of shared clonotypes between healthy human individuals (dated by TCRdb to 2018 to 2021). Library preparation was by the immunoSEQ multiplex PCR assay. The table was pulled from immuneACCESS by TCRdb, which kept in-frame rearrangements only. Such tables lose some clones; where checked, under half of the loss comes from unresolved V genes, and the rest has no known cause. Present in this sample are around 370,000 clones, around 96% of which were seen just once. The ten largest account for 0.32% of the sample. Sequenced: memory CD8+ T cells sorted from blood. The cell subset or site label here, explained by the study, means: CD45RO+ cells pooled with CCR7-negative TemRA cells. These receptors were obtained from a man aged 25-45 years in good health.

The count of this clone is one. The rearrangement links TRBV29-1 to TRBJ2-6; 10 bases are a match to TRBD1. The CDR3 runs to 16 residues. Germline-derived CDR1 and CDR2 are SQVTM and ANQGSEA. V was clipped by 7 bases and J by 2 bases; unmatched bases: 8. The CDR3 DNA is TGCAGCGGCTGGGACAGGGGACTTCCTGGGGCCAACGTCCTGACTTTC. This encodes CSGWDRGLPGANVLTF.

This chain connects TRBV5-8 to TRBJ2-6; no definite D call. V dropped 5 bases and J dropped 6 bases, with 6 bases sitting between them. CDR1 and CDR2 (germline): SGHTS, YDEGEE. CDR3 length: 12 amino acids. This CDR3 is CASRTQANVLTF. CDR3 nucleotide sequence: TGTGCCAGCAGGACTCAGGCCAACGTCCTGACTTTC.

This chain links TRBV10-1 with TRBJ2-7, with no clear D. CDR1 WNHNN and CDR2 SYGVQD come from the germline V gene (reference sequence). The V gene lost 2 bases and the J gene lost 0 bases, with 11 bases spanning the gap. This CDR3 is built from 15 residues. The CDR3 protein is CASSEGSTFSYEQYF. The CDR3 nucleotides read TGCGCCAGCAGTGAGGGCAGCACCTTCTCCTACGAGCAGTACTTC.

V is TRBV28 and J is TRBJ2-3; tentative D call: TRBD2 (5 bases). Germline assignment: CDR1 MDHEN and CDR2 SYDVKM. The CDR3 runs 18 residues. Between the trimmed V and J ends, which lost 4 bases and 0 bases, there was a span of 20 bases. CDR3 loop: CASSSVRVQPFSTDTQYF. CDR3 DNA: TGTGCCAGCAGTTCTGTGAGGGTCCAGCCCTTTAGCACAGATACGCAGTATTTT.

J is TRBJ2-5 and V is TRBV5-1, with 8 bases aligning to TRBD1. The V and J ends lost 4 bases and 2 bases, in that order; junction bases with no gene match: 7. This CDR3 spans 15 amino acids. Germline-derived CDR1 and CDR2 are SGHRS and YFSETQ. CDR3 protein: CASSETGGQQETQYF. CDR3 in DNA: TGCGCCAGCAGCGAAACAGGGGGTCAACAAGAGACCCAGTACTTC.

The chain uses TRBV5-1 and TRBJ2-3, with a possible D match to TRBD2 (5 bases). CDR3 size: 14 residues. V was cut by 1 base and J by 4 bases, with 10 bases left in between. Germline V lookup: CDR1 SGHRS, CDR2 YFSETQ. CDR3 residues: CASSLRGIADTQYF. The CDR3 DNA reads as TGCGCCAGCAGCTTGCGGGGTATCGCAGATACGCAGTATTTT.

The chain is built from TRBV2 and TRBJ2-1, with a possible D match to TRBD2 (5 bases). Trimming stripped 1 base from V and 0 bases from J, with 10 bases between. This CDR3 region has 16 residues. CDR1 is SNHLY and CDR2 is FYNNEI in the germline V gene. The CDR3 is CASSEGGLISYNEQFF. Here the CDR3 DNA reads TGTGCCAGCAGTGAAGGCGGACTTATCTCCTACAATGAGCAGTTCTTC.

This clone was counted once. The chain has TRBV6-5 and TRBJ2-1, with TRBD2 identical over 11 bases. The CDR3 has 14 residues. With 5 bases clipped from V and 5 bases from J, the junction kept 2 bases outside the gene matches. Germline values: CDR1 MNHEY, CDR2 SVGAGI. The DNA of the CDR3 is TGTGCCAGCAGTACTAGCGGGAGAGACAATGAGCAGTTCTTC. This encodes CASSTSGRDNEQFF.

Only one count was recorded for this clone. The rearrangement links TRBV6-6 to TRBJ2-2; D call uncertain. The CDR3 is 16 residues long. Germline loops: CDR1 MNHNY, CDR2 SVGAGI (reference sequence). The V gene lost 2 bases and the J gene lost 4 bases, with 14 bases spanning the gap. Here the CDR3 DNA reads TGTGCCAGCAGTTACCCTTGGGATACCTCCACCGGGGAGCTGTTTTTT. Protein product: CASSYPWDTSTGELFF.